These T cell receptor beta chains were read from a single sample in a study of shared T cell receptors in the human thymus. Repertoires were generated with immunoSEQ multiplex PCR, while TCRdb's copy carries only in-frame clones and drops some. The repertoire consists of 55,000 to 75,000 clones, with about 95% occurring once and the leading ten covering 0.03% to 0.04%. Sequencing was carried out using thymocytes. These receptors were taken from a human donor. CDR3s include the opening cysteine and the closing phenylalanine or tryptophan. A D gene is named only where the DNA matches it firmly. Some rows mark clone size as missing; the rest say once, few, many or name a class of expanded clone.

clone_size j_call d_call v_call cdr3_nt cdr3_aa
. TRBJ2-7 TRBD1 TRBV9 TGTGCCAGCAGCGCCGATCCGGGACAGGGAGCCCACGAGCAGTACTTC CASSADPGQGAHEQYF
. TRBJ2-3 . TRBV7-2 TGTGCCAGCAGCGAAGCCCAGGATACGCAGTATTTT CASSEAQDTQYF
. TRBJ2-1 TRBD2 TRBV10-3 TGTGCCATCAGTGACCCCATACAAGCGGGGGCGAGGAGGGATGAGCAGTTCTTC CAISDPIQAGARRDEQFF
. TRBJ2-7 . TRBV7-9 TGTGCCAGCAGCTCTCTCAGTGGGCTAGCCCCGTCCTACGAGCAGTACTTC CASSSLSGLAPSYEQYF
. TRBJ1-5 . TRBV25-1 TGTGCCAGCAGTCCAAACAGGGTAGGTCAGCCCCAGCATTTT CASSPNRVGQPQHF
. TRBJ1-6 . TRBV5-6 TGTGCCAGCAGCTTGTGGGAGCCCCATAATTCACCCCTCCACTTT CASSLWEPHNSPLHF
. TRBJ2-7 . TRBV5-1 TGCGCCAGCAGCTTGGCCGGGACCGACTCCTACGAGCAGTACTTC CASSLAGTDSYEQYF
. TRBJ2-5 TRBD2 TRBV4-3 TGCGCCAGCAGCCAAGGTCGGGCGGGGGGGAAAGAGACCCAGTACTTC CASSQGRAGGKETQYF
. TRBJ1-5 . TRBV4-3 TGCGCCAGCAGCCAAGACAGATATAGCAATCAGCCCCAGCATTTT CASSQDRYSNQPQHF
. TRBJ1-2 . TRBV27 TGTGCCAGCAGTTCCCGAGCGACAGGCCCCTGTGAATTCTGCACCTTC CASSSRATGPCEFCTF
. TRBJ1-2 TRBD1 TRBV12-5 TGTGCTAGTGGTCTCGGCCCGAGACAGGGAACTTCTTCCTATTCTAACTATGGCTACACCTTC CASGLGPRQGTSSYSNYGYTF
. TRBJ1-3 . TRBV6-5 TGTGCCAGCAGTTACACGCATTATTTGGCTGGAAACACCATATATTTT CASSYTHYLAGNTIYF
once TRBJ2-1 . TRBV19 TGTGCCACCCGCAATGAGCAGTTCTTC CATRNEQFF
. TRBJ2-5 . TRBV4-3 TGCGCCAGCAGCCAAGATTTGGCAGGGACGTACCAAGAGACCCAGTACTTC CASSQDLAGTYQETQYF
once TRBJ2-7 . TRBV10-3 TGTGCCATCAGGGAGGGTTACGAGCAGTACTTC CAIREGYEQYF
. TRBJ1-1 TRBD1 TRBV27 TGTGCCAGCAGTTTAAGGCACAGGGGAACAGCTTTCTTT CASSLRHRGTAFF
. TRBJ2-1 . TRBV28 TGTGCCAGCAGTTTACTTTCCGGAAGGAGGCAGTACGGTGTGTCGGAGTTCTTC CASSLLSGRRQYGVSEFF
. TRBJ2-3 TRBD2 TRBV7-2 TGTGCCAGCAGCTTATTCGGCGGGGGGCCCCGCACAGATACGCAGTATTTT CASSLFGGGPRTDTQYF
. TRBJ1-1 . TRBV5-1 TGCGCCAGCAGCTTTCGGACCCCGAACACTGAAGCTTTCTTT CASSFRTPNTEAFF
. TRBJ2-3 TRBD2 TRBV4-3 TGCGCCAGCAGCCAGTGGGCGGGGGATAGCACAGATACGCAGTATTTT CASSQWAGDSTDTQYF
. TRBJ1-4 . TRBV4-1 TGCGCCAGCAGTGACTATAACAGGGACCTTAATGAAAAACTGTTTTTT CASSDYNRDLNEKLFF
once TRBJ2-3 TRBD2 TRBV12-5 TGTGCTAGTGGTTTATTTACCAGAGCAGCGGGGGACACAGATACGCAGTATTTT CASGLFTRAAGDTDTQYF
. TRBJ1-2 . TRBV6-6 TGTGCCAGCAGCCCGGTCGATCTATCTAACTATGGCTACACCTTC CASSPVDLSNYGYTF
. TRBJ1-1 TRBD1 TRBV19 TGTGCCAGTAGCCCCCGCAGGGGGTACATCACTGAAGCTTTCTTT CASSPRRGYITEAFF
. TRBJ2-3 . TRBV10-3 TGTGCCATCAGGGAACTGGGGGCAGATACGCAGTATTTT CAIRELGADTQYF
. TRBJ1-4 . TRBV7-2 TGTGCCAGCAGCTTAAGTATAGACAGGATTGATGAAAAACTGTTTTTT CASSLSIDRIDEKLFF
. TRBJ1-3 . TRBV2 TGTGCCAGCATCGGGGGGCTGGGGGCGAACTTCTCTGGAAACACCATATATTTT CASIGGLGANFSGNTIYF
. TRBJ2-5 . TRBV4-3 TGCGCCAGCAGCCAAAGGAGGCGCGGACAAGAGACCCAGTACTTC CASSQRRRGQETQYF